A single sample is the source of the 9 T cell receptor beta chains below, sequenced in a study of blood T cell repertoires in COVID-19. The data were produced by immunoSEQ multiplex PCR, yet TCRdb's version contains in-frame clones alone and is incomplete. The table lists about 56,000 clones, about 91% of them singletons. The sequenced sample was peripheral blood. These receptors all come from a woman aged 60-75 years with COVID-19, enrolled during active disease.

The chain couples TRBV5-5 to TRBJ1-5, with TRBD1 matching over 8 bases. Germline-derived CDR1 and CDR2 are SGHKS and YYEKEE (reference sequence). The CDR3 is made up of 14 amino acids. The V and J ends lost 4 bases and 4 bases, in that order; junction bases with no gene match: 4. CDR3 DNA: TGTGCCAGCAGCACAGGGGGTGGGAATCAGCCCCAGCATTTT. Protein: CASSTGGGNQPQHF.

As DNA, the CDR3 is TGCAGCGTTGGCGACAGCCCCTATGGCTACACCTTC. Its protein product is CSVGDSPYGYTF. The chain uses TRBV29-1 and TRBJ1-2; weak D call: TRBD1 (5 bases). The CDR3 contains 12 residues. Germline V gene lookup returns CDR1 SQVTM and CDR2 ANQGSEA. V lost 4 bases and J lost 4, with 10 bases in between.

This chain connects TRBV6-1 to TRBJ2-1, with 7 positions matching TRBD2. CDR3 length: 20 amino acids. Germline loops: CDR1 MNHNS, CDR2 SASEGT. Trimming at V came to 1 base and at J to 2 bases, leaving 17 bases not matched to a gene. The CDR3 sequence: CASSEVGGNRLAVAYNEQFF. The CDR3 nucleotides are TGTGCCAGCAGTGAAGTCGGGGGGAATCGGCTAGCGGTAGCCTACAATGAGCAGTTCTTC.

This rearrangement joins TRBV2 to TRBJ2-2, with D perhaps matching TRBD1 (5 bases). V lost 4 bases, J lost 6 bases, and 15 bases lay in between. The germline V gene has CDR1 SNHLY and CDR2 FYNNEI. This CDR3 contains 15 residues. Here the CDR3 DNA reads TGTGCCAGCAGTGCTTCGGCAGGGTCAGCCGGGGAGCTGTTTTTT. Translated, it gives CASSASAGSAGELFF.

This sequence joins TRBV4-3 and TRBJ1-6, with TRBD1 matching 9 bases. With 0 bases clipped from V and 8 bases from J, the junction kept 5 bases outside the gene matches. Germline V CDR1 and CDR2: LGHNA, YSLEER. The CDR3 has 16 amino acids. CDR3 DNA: TGCGCCAGCAGCCAAGAATGGGACAGGGTTGATTCACCCCTCCACTTT. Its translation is CASSQEWDRVDSPLHF.

CDR3 residues: CASSATGTGANYGYTF. The CDR3 bases are TGTGCCAGCAGTGCAACCGGGACAGGGGCCAACTATGGCTACACCTTC. V usage is TRBV6-1 and J usage is TRBJ1-2; the match to TRBD1 covers 10 bases. Germline lookup yields CDR1 MNHNS and CDR2 SASEGT. The ends lost 4 bases at V and 2 bases at J; junction bases unmatched: 7. There are 16 residues in the CDR3.

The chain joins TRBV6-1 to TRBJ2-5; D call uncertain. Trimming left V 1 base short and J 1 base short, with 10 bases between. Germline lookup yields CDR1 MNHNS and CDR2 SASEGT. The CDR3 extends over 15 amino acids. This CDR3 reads CASSEGADPQETQYF. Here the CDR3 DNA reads TGTGCCAGCAGTGAAGGGGCAGATCCCCAAGAGACCCAGTACTTC.

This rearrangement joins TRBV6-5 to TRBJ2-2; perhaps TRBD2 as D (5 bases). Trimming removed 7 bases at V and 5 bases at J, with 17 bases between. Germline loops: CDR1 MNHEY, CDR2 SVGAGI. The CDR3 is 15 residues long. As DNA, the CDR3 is TGTGCCAGCACCCACCCGGGGAGAGGGACCGGGGAGCTGTTTTTT. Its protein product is CASTHPGRGTGELFF.

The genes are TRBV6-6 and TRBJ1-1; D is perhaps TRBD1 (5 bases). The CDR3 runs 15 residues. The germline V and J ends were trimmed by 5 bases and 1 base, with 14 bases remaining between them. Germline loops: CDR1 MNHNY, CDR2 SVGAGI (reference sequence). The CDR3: CASSTGGGRNTEAFF. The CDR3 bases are TGTGCCAGCAGTACTGGGGGGGGAAGGAACACTGAAGCTTTCTTT.